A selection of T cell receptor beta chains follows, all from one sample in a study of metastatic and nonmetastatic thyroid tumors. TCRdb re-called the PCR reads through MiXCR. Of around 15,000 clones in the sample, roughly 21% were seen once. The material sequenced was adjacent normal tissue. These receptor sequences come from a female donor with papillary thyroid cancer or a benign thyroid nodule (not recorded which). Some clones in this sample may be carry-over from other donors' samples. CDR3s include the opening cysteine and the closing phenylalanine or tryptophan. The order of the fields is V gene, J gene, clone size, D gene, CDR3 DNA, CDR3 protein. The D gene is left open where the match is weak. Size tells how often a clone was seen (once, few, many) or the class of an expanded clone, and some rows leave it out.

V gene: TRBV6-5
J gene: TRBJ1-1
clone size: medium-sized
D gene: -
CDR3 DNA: TGTGCCAGCAGTTACTCTGGGGGGGGGGGTAACCCTGAAGCTTTCTTT
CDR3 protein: CASSYSGGGGNPEAFF

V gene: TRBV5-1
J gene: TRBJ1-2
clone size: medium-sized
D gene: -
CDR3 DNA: TGCGCCAGCAGCTTGGGTGGAAGGTCTAACTATGGCTACACCTTC
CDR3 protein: CASSLGGRSNYGYTF

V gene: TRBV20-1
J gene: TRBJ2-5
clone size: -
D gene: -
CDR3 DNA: TGCAGTGCCATCGGGACAGAGACCCAGTACTTC
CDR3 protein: CSAIGTETQYF

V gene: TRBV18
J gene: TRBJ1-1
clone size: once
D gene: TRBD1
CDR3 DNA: TGTGCCAGCTCACTTGGACAGGGGGCAAACACTGAAGCTTTCTTT
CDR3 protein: CASSLGQGANTEAFF

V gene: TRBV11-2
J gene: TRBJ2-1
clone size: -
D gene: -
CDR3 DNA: TGTGCCAGCAGCTCCCGGGACCCTCAGCCCAATGAGCAGTTCTTC
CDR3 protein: CASSSRDPQPNEQFF

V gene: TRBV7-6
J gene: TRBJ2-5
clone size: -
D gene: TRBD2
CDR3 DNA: TGCGCCAGCAGCTTATCTACTAGCGGACAAGAGACCCAGTACTTC
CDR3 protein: CASSLSTSGQETQYF

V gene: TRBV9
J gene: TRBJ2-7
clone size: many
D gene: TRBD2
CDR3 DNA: TGTGCCAGCAGCGTCGGACACCGGACTAGCGGGATTTCTGGGGAGCAGTACTTC
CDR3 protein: CASSVGHRTSGISGEQYF

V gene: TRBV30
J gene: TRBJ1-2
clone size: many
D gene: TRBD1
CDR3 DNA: TGTGCCTGGAGTACACCGGGACAGGGAAAGGATGGCTACACCTTC
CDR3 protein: CAWSTPGQGKDGYTF

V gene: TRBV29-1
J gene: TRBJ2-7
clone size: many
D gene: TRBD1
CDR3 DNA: TGCAGCGTTTCTCATCCCGGGACAGGGGACCACGAGCAGTACTTC
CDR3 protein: CSVSHPGTGDHEQYF

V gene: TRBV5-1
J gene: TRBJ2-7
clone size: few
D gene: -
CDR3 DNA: TGCGCCAGCAGCCCCGACTCCTACGAGCAGTACTTC
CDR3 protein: CASSPDSYEQYF

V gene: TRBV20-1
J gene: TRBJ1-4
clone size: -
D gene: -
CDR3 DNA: TGCAGTGCTAGGGGGGGGGCATTACGAAAAACTGTTTTT
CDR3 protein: CSARGGALRKTVF

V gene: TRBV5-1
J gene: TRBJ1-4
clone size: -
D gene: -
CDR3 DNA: TGCGCCAGCAGGCCGACGGGCGGACTTGCAACTAATGAAAAACTGTTTTTT
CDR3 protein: CASRPTGGLATNEKLFF

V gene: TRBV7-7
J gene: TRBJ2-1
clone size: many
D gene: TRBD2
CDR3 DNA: TGTGCCAGCAGCTTAGGGACTAGCGGATACAATGAGCAGTTCTTC
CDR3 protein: CASSLGTSGYNEQFF

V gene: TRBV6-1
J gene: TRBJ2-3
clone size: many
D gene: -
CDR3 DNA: TGTGCCAGCAGCCATGGACTGGGTGATATGCAGTATTTT
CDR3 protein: CASSHGLGDMQYF

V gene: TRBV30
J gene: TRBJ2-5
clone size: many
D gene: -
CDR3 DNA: TGTGCCATGGGAGACGAGACCCAGTACTTC
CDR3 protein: CAMGDETQYF

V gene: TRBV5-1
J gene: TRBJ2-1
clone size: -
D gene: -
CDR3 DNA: TGCGCCAGCAGCTTGGCGGGATCCACCTACAATGAGCAGTTCTTC
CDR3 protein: CASSLAGSTYNEQFF

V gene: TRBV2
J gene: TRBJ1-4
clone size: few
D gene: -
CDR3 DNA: TGTGCCAGCTCGTCTACAACTAATGAAAAACTGTTTTTT
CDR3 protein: CASSSTTNEKLFF

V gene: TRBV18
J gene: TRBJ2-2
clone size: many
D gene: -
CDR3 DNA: TGTGCCAGCTCACCGCCCGGGGCTAAGGCCGGGGAGCTGTTTTTT
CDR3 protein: CASSPPGAKAGELFF

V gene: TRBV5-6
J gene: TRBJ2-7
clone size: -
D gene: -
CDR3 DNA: TGTGCCAGCAGCTTTGCTGGTTCCTGCGAGCAGTACTTC
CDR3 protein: CASSFAGSCEQYF

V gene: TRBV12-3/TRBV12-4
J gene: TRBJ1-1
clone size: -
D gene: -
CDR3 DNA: TGTGCCAGCAGGTTATGTTGGTCGACTGAAGCTTTCTTT
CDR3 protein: CASRLCWSTEAFF

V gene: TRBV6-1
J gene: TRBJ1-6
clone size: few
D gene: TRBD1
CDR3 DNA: TGTGCCAGCAGTGAGCGAACAGGGGCCCATAATTCACCCCTCCACTTT
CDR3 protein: CASSERTGAHNSPLHF

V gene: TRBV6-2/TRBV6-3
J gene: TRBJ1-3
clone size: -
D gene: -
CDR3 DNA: TGTGCCAGCAGTTCCGGGGCAGGCTCTGGAAACACCATATATTTT
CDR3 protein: CASSSGAGSGNTIYF

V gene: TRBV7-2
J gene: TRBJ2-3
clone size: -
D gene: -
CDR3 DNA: TGTGCCAGCGGCGAGTTGGGGGGGGGCGATACGCAGTATTTT
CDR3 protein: CASGELGGGDTQYF

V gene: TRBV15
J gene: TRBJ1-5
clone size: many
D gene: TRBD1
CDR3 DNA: TGTGCCACCAGCAGAGTCAGGGGGGGCAATCAGCCCCAGCATTTT
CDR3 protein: CATSRVRGGNQPQHF

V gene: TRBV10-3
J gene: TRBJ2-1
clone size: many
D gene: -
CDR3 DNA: TGTGCCATCAGTGGGGCTAATGCGCAGTCCCGGGATGAGCAGTTCTTC
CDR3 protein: CAISGANAQSRDEQFF

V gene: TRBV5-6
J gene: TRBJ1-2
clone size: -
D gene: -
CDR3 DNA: TGTGCCAGCAGCTTGTGTGGGCCTGGCTACACCTTC
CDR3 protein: CASSLCGPGYTF

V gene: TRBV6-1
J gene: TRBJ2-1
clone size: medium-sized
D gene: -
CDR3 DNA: TGTGCCAGCAGTGAACTGGGGCAGGGATACAATGAGCAGTTCTTC
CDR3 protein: CASSELGQGYNEQFF

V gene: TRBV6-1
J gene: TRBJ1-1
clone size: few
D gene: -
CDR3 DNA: TGTGCCACCCTTGACGGCTCGAGGAACACTGAAGCTTTCTTT
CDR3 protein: CATLDGSRNTEAFF

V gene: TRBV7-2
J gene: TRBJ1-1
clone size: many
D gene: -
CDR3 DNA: TGTGCCAGCAGCTGGACAGACACTGAAGCTTTCTTT
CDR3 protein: CASSWTDTEAFF

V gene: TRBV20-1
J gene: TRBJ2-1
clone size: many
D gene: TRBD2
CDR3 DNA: TGCAGTGCTAGGGGCCAGCGGGAGCTTGTATCCTACAATGAGCAGTTCTTC
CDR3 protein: CSARGQRELVSYNEQFF

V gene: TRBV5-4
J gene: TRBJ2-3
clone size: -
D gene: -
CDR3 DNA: TGTGCCAGCAGCTTACTAACAGATACGCAGTATTTT
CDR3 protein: CASSLLTDTQYF

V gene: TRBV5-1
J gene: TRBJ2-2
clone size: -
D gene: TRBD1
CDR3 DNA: TGCGCCAGCACGGGACAGTGGTACACCGGGGAGCTGTTTTTT
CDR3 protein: CASTGQWYTGELFF

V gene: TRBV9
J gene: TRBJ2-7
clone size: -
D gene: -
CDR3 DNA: TGTGCCAGCAGCGTAGAAAAGGGACGCGAGCAGTACTTC
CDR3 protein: CASSVEKGREQYF

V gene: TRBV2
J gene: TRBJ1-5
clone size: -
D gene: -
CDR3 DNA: TGTGCCAGTGATCGGGATAGCAATCAGCCCCAGCATTTT
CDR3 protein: CASDRDSNQPQHF

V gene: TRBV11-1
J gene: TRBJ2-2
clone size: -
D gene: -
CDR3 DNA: TGTGCCAGCAGCTTAATTCAGGGGACGGCTATCACCGGGGAGCTGTTTTTT
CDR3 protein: CASSLIQGTAITGELFF

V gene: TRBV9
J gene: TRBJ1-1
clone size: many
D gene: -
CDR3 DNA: TGTGCCAGCAGCGTGGGGGTCAGGAACACTGAAGCTTTCTTT
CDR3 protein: CASSVGVRNTEAFF

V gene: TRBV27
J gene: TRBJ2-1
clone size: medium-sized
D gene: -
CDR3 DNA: TGTGCCAGCAGTTTCAGTCCAGTTTCCTACAATGAGCAGTTCTTC
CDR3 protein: CASSFSPVSYNEQFF

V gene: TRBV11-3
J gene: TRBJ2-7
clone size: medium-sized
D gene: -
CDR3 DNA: TGTGCCAGCACCGAACGTTATGTCGGTTACTACGAGCAGTACTTC
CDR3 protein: CASTERYVGYYEQYF

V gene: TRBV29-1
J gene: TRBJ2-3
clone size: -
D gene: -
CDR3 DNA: TGCAGCGTCGACATAGACAGACAAGGAGGCACAGGTACGCAGTATTTT
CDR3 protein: CSVDIDRQGGTGTQYF

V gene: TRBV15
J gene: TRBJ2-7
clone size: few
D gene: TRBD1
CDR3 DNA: TGTGCCACCAGCATGGGACAGGGGAGGTACGAGCAGTACTTC
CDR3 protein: CATSMGQGRYEQYF

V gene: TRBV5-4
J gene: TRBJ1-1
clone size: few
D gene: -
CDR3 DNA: TGTGCCAGCAGCTATGCCCTACCTGGAACCATGAACACTGAAGCTTTCTTT
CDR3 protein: CASSYALPGTMNTEAFF

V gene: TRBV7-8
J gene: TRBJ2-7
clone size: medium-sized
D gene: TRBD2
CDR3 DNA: TGTGCCAGCATGTGGGAGGGTGGGTACGAGCAGTACTTC
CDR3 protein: CASMWEGGYEQYF

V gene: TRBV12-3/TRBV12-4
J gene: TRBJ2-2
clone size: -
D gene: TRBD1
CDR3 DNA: TGTGCCAGCATAAAACAGGGGGCACGAGGCACCGTTGAGCTGTTTTTT
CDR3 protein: CASIKQGARGTVELFF

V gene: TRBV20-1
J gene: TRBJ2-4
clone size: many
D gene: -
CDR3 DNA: TGCAGTGCTAAGTCCGGGTTGGGCATTCAGTACTTC
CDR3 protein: CSAKSGLGIQYF

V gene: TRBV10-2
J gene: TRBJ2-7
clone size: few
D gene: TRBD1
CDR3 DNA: TGCGCCATCCTTGCCGGGACAGGGGCGTACGAGCAGTACTTC
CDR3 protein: CAILAGTGAYEQYF

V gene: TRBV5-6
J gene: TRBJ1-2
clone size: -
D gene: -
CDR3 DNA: TGTGCCAGCAGCAGGAGCTGGGCGGAGTATGGCTACACCTTC
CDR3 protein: CASSRSWAEYGYTF

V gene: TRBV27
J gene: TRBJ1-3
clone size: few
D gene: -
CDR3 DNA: TGTGCCAGCAGTTTTCCCCAGGCAGGGGAAGATGGAAACACCATATATTTT
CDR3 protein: CASSFPQAGEDGNTIYF

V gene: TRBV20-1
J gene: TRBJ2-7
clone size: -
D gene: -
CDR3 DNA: TGCAGTGCTAGTCGGCTCATGATGAGCCACGAGCAGTACTTC
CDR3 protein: CSASRLMMSHEQYF

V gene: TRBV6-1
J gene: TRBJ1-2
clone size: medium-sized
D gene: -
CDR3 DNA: TGTGCCAGCAGTTTACAGGGAGATGGCTACACCTTC
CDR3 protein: CASSLQGDGYTF

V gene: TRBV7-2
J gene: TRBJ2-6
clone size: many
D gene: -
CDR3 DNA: TGTGCCAGCAGCTTTAAGACGGTTCTCTCTGGGGCCAACGTCCTGACTTTC
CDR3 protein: CASSFKTVLSGANVLTF

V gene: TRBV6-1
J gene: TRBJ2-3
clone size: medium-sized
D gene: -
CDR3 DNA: TGTGCCAGCAGGACTCAGCGGAGGTCGGTAGATACGCAGTATTTT
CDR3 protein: CASRTQRRSVDTQYF

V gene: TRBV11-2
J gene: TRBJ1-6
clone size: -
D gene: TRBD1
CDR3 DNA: TGTGCCAGCACCACTTTCACGACAGGGGGCGAACTTTACTCACCCCTCCACTTT
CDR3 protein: CASTTFTTGGELYSPLHF

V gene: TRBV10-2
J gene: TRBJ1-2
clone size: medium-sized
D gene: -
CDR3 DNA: TGCGCCAGCAGTGAGTCCCCGGGGGCGCGTAACTATGGCTACACCTTC
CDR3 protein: CASSESPGARNYGYTF

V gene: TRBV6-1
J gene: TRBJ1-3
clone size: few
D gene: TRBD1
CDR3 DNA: TGTGCCAACAGGACAGGGTCCTCTGGAAACACCACATATTTT
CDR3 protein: CANRTGSSGNTTYF

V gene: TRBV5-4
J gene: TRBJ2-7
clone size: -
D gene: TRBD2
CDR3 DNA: TGTGCCAGCAGCCGCTATGGGCTAGCGGGAGGCGAGCAGTACTTC
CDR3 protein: CASSRYGLAGGEQYF

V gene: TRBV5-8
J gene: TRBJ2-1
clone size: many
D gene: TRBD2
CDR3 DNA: TGTGCCAGCAGCTTCGGGACTAGCGGATTGAGGGATGAGCAGTTCTTC
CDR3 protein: CASSFGTSGLRDEQFF

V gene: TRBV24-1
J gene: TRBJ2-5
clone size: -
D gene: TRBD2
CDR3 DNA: TGTGCCACCAGTGATCGAACTAGCGGCCAAGAGACCCAGTACTTC
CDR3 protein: CATSDRTSGQETQYF

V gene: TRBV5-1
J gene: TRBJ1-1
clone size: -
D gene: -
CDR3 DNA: TGCGCCAGCAGCTTGTTCACAGGGAAGAACACTGAAGCTTTCTTT
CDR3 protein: CASSLFTGKNTEAFF

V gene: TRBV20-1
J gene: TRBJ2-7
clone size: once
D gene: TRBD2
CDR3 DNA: TGCAGTGCTAGGGAATTGGTGCGGGAGGCCCCCTACGAGCAGTACTTC
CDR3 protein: CSARELVREAPYEQYF

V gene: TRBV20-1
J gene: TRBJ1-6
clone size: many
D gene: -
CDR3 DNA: TGCAGTGCTAGAAACCCCACAACCGGGACTTCGGGTTCACCCCTCCACTTT
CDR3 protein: CSARNPTTGTSGSPLHF